This T cell receptor (beta chain) was profiled in a study of T-cell reconstitution after alpha-beta-depleted transplantation in children. Overall study results and limits: Surviving thymic progenitors and recipient T cells were the source of high TCRbeta diversity at day 60 in some patients. Newly made T cells mostly supplied T-cell counts and diversity one year after transplant.

Preparation of the TCRbeta library involved a method that used unique molecular identifiers. One entry per CDR3 protein, called by TCRdb with MiXCR from the PCR reads. The sample contains 440,000 or so distinct CDR3 sequences, roughly 43% of which appear only once. With respect to this clonotype: No antigen is known for it.

V was clipped by 5 bases and J by 8 bases, with 18 bases between them. Germline V gene data show CDR1 as PRHDT and CDR2 as FYEKMQ (reference sequence). CDR3 length equals 14 residues. The V gene is TRBV13, the J gene TRBJ1-2; TRBD1 might be the D (6 bases). Material: PBMCs, obtained before TCRalphabeta/CD19-depleted stem cell transplant. This TCR derives from a girl under 10 years old with aplastic anemia, due to receive a stem cell transplant. CDR3 protein: CASSRGRPVLGYTF. DNA of the CDR3: TGTGCCAGCAGCCGGGGGCGCCCCGTGCTGGGCTACACCTTC. Combining the CDR3 with reference TRBV13 and TRBJ1-2 gives the whole variable domain AAGVIQSPRHLIKEKRETATLKCYPIPRHDTVYWYQQGPGQDPQFLISFYEKMQSDKGSIPDRFSAQQFSDYHSELNMSSLELGDSALYFCASSRGRPVLGYTFGSGTRLTVV.